This T cell receptor (beta chain) was captured in a study of T cells expressing NK-cell markers. The CDR3 is made up of 15 amino acids. Germline lookup yields CDR1 MDHEN and CDR2 SYDVKM. 5'RACE template switching with UMIs generated TCR beta cDNA. After re-calling the 5' RACE reads, TCRdb lists one entry per CDR3 protein, DNA absent. The repertoire table contains about 550,000 distinct CDR3 sequences. This sequence joins TRBV28 and TRBJ2-1; TCRdb indicates TRBD2, and absent DNA this call remains unverified. Specimen: blood T cells: a sorted CD56 or NKG2C T cell subset, CD4+ or CD8+ T cells, or bulk PBMC T cells (not recorded which). This TCR came from a man between 18 and 29 years old in good health. This chain's CDR3 is CASSFGREGRSEQFF.